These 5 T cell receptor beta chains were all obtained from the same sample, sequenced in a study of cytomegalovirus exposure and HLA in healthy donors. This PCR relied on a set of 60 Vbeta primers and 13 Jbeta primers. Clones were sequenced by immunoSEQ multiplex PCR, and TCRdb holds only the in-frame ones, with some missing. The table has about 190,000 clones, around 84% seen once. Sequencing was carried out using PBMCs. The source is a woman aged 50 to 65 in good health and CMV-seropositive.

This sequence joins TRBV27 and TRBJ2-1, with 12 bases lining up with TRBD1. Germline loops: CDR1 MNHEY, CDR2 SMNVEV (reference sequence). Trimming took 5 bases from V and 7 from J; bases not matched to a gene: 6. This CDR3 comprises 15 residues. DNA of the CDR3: TGTGCCAGCAGTCCGGGACAGGGGGCCGGGAATGAGCAGTTCTTC. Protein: CASSPGQGAGNEQFF.

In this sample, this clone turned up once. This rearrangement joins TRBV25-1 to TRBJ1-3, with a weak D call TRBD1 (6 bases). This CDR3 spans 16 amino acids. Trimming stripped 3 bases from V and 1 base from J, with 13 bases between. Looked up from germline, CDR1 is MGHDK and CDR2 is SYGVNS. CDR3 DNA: TGTGCCAGCAGTGATAGACAGGCCCTGTCTGGAAACACCATATATTTT. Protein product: CASSDRQALSGNTIYF.

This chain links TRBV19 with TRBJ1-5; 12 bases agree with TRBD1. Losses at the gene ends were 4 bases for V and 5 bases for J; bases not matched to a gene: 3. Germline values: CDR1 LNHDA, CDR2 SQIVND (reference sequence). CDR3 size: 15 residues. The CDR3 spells CASSTGTGGYQPQHF. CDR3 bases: TGTGCCAGTAGTACCGGGACAGGGGGCTATCAGCCCCAGCATTTT.

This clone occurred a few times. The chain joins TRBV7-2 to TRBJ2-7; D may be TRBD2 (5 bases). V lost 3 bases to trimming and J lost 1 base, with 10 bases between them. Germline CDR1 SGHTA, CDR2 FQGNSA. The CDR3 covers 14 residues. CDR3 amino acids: CASSFRDGSYEQYF. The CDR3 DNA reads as TGTGCCAGCAGCTTTCGGGATGGGTCCTACGAGCAGTACTTC.

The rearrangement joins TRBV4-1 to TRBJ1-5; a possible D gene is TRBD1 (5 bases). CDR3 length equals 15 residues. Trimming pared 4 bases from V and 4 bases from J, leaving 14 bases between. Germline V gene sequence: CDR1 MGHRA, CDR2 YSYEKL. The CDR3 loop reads CASSREPQENQPQHF. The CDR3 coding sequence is TGCGCCAGCAGCCGAGAGCCACAGGAAAATCAGCCCCAGCATTTT.